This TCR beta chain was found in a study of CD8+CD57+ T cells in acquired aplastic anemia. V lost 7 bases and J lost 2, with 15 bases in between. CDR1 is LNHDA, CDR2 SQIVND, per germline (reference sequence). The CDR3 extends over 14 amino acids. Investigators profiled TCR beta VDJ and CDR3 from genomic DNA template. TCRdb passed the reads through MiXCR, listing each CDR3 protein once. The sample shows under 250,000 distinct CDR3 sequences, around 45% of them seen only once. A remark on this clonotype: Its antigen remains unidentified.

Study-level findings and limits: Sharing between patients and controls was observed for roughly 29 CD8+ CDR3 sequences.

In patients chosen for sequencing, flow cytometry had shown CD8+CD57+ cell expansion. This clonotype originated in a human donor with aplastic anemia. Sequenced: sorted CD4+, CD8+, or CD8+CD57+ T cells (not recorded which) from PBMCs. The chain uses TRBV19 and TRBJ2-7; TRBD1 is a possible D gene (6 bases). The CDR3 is CASNDRTDPYEQYF. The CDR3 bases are TGTGCCAGTAATGACAGGACAGACCCCTACGAGCAGTACTTC.